The clone carrying this TCR beta chain was observed a few times. Its antigen is as yet unknown. These data are taken from a study of response to subunit inactivated influenza vaccine. Study observations and caveats: After each seasonal influenza vaccination, few new T cells are recruited, the authors suggested.

TCRdb redid the calling of the RT-PCR reads with MiXCR, one entry per CDR3 protein. Of approximately 520,000 distinct CDR3 sequences listed, about 15% are singletons. The CDR3 covers 16 residues. J lost 10 bases, V lost 0 bases, and 7 bases had no gene match. The clonotype was recovered from a man aged 50 to 75 who received an inactivated influenza vaccine. The chain uses TRBV12-3 or TRBV12-4 and TRBJ2-1; 12 bases are a match to TRBD2. Sample: CD4+ T cells sorted from PBMCs, taken less than 30 months after vaccination. As DNA, the CDR3 is TGTGCCAGCAGTTTAGCGCTGAGACTAGCGGGGGACGAGCAGTTCTTC. Translation gives CASSLALRLAGDEQFF.